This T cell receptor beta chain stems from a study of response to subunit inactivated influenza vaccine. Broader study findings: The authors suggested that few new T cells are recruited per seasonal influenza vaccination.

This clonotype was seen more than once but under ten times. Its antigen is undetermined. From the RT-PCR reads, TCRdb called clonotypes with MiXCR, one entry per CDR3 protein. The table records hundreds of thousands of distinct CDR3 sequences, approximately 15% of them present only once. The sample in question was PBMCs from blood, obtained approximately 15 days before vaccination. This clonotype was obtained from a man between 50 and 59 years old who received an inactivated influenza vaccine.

The CDR3 reads CASSVTGTGGREQYF. In DNA form, the CDR3 reads TGCGCCAGCAGCGTTACCGGGACAGGGGGCCGCGAGCAGTACTTC. The chain has TRBV5-1 and TRBJ2-7; 12 bases are a match to TRBD1. Germline trimming cut 4 bases from V and 6 bases from J; bases unmatched to any gene: 8. The CDR3 is 15 residues long. Germline CDR1 SGHRS, CDR2 YFSETQ.